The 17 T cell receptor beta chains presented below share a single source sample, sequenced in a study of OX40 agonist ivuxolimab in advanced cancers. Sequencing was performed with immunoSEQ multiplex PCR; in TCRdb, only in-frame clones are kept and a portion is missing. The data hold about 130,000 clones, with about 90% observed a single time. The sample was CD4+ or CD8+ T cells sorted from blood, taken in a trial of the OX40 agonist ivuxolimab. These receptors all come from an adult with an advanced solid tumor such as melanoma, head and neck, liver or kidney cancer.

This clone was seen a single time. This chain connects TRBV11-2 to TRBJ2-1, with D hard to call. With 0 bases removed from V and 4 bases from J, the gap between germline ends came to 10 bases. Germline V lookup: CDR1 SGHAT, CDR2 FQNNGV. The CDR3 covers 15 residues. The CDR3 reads CASSLDLGAYNEQFF. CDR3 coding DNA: TGTGCCAGCAGCTTAGATCTAGGAGCTTACAATGAGCAGTTCTTC.

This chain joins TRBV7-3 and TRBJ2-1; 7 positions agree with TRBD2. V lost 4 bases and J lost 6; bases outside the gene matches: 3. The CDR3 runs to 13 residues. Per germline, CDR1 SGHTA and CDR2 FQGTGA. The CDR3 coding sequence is TGTGCCAGCAGCTCACTAGCGTTCAATGAGCAGTTCTTC. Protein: CASSSLAFNEQFF.

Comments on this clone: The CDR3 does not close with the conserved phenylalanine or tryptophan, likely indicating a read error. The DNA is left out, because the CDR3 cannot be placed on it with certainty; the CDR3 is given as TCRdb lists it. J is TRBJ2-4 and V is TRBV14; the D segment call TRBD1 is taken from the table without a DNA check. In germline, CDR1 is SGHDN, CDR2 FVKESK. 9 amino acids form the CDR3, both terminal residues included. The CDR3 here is CASSQDQEY.

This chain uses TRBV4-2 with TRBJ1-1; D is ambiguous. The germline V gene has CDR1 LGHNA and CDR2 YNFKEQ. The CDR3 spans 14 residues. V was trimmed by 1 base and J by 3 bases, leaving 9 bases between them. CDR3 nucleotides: TGTGCCAGCAGCCAAGTTTCCTCGTACACTGAAGCTTTCTTT. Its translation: CASSQVSSYTEAFF.

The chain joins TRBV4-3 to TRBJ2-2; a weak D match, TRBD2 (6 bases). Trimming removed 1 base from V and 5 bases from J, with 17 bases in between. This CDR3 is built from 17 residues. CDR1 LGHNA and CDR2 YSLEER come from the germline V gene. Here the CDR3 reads CASSQAPSGAGTGELFF. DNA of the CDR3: TGCGCCAGCAGCCAAGCCCCCTCTGGGGCGGGAACCGGGGAGCTGTTTTTT.

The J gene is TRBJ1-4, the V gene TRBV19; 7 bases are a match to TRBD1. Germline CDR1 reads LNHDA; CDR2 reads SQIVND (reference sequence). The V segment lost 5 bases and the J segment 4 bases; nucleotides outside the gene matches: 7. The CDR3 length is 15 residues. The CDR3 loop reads CASSPGGQHNEKLFF. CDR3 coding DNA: TGTGCCAGTAGTCCTGGGGGACAGCATAATGAAAAACTGTTTTTT.

In DNA, the CDR3 is TGTGCCAGCAGCCCTGGGATAGCGCAATCCTACGAGCAGTACTTC. Translation gives CASSPGIAQSYEQYF. This chain connects TRBV7-2 to TRBJ2-7, with a weak D call TRBD2 (5 bases). V was pared by 5 bases and J by 1 base, with 15 bases between. The germline CDR1 and CDR2 sequences are SGHTA and FQGNSA. The CDR3 extends over 15 amino acids.

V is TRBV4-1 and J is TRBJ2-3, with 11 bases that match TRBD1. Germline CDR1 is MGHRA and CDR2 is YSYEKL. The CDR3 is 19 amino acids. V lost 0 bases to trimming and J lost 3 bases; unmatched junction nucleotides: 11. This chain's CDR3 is CASSQESRGTGGWTDTQYF. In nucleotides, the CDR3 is TGCGCCAGCAGCCAAGAATCTCGAGGGACAGGGGGTTGGACAGATACGCAGTATTTT.

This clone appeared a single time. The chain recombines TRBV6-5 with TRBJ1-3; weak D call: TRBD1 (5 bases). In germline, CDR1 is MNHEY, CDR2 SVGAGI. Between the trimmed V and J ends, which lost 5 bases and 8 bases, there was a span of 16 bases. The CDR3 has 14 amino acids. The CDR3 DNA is TGTGCCAGCAGTCGTGACAGTAATCAGGACACCATATATTTT. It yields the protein CASSRDSNQDTIYF.

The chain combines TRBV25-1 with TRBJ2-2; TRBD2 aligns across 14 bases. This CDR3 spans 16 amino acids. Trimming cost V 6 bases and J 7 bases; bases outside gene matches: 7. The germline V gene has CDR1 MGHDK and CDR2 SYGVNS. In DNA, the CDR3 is TGTGCCAGCAGCCAACCGGGACTAGCGGGAGTCGGGGAGCTGTTTTTT. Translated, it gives CASSQPGLAGVGELFF.

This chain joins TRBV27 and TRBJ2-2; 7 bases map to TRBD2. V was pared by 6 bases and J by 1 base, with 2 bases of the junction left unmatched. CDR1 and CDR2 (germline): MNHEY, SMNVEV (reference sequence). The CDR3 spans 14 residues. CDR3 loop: CASRLAVNTGELFF. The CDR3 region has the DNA TGTGCCAGCAGGCTAGCGGTGAACACCGGGGAGCTGTTTTTT.

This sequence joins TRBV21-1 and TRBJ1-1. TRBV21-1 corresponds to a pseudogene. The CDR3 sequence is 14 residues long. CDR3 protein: CASPEGNMNTEAFF. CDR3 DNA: TGTGCCAGCCCCGAGGGAAACATGAACACTGAAGCTTTCTTT.

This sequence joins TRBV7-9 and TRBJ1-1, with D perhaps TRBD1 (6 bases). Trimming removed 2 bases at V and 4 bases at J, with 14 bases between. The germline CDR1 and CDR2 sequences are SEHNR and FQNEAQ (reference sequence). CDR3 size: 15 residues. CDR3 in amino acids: CASSLITGASTEAFF. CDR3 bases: TGTGCCAGCAGCTTAATAACGGGGGCAAGCACTGAAGCTTTCTTT.

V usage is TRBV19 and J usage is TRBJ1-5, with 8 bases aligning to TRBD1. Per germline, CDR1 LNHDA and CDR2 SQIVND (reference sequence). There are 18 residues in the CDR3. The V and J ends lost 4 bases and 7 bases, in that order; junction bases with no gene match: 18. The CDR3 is CASSSPLWTGTKEQPQHF. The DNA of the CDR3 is TGTGCCAGTAGTAGCCCGCTTTGGACAGGGACGAAAGAACAGCCCCAGCATTTT.

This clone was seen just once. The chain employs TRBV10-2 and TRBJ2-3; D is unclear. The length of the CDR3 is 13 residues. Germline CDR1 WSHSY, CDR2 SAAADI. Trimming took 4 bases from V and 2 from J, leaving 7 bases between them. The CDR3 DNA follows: TGCGCCAGCAGTGGTGGGTACACAGATACGCAGTATTTT. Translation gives CASSGGYTDTQYF.

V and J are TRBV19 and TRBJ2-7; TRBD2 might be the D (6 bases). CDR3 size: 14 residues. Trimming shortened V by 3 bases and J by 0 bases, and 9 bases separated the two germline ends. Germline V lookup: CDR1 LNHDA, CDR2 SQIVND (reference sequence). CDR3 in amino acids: CASSIWRDSYEQYF. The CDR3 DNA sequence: TGTGCCAGTAGTATCTGGCGGGACTCCTACGAGCAGTACTTC.

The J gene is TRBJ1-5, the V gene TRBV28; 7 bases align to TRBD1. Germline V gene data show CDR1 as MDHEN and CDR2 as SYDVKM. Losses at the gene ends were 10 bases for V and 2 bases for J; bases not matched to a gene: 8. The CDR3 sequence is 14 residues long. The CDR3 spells CATLGTEGNQPQHF. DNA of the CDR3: TGTGCCACCCTGGGGACAGAGGGCAATCAGCCCCAGCATTTT.